This entry lists 9 T cell receptor beta chains sequenced from one sample in a study of identical twins. TCRdb called the 5' RACE reads again in MiXCR, with one record for every CDR3 protein. This sample has a few hundred thousand distinct CDR3 sequences; about 6.7% occur once, and the top ten carry roughly 15%. These records were also assigned to another study, of T cells expressing NK-cell markers.

Sequenced input: CD8+ T cells sorted from blood. These receptors all come from a woman between 18 and 29 years old in good health.

The chain uses TRBV20-1 and TRBJ2-1; 13 bases are shared with TRBD2. V lost 3 bases, J lost 3 bases, and 5 bases stayed unmatched. The germline V gene encodes CDR1 DFQATT and CDR2 SNEGSKA (reference sequence). The CDR3 has 16 amino acids. CDR3 protein: CSARMGLAGIYNEQFF. CDR3 nucleotides: TGCAGTGCTAGGATGGGACTAGCGGGAATCTACAATGAGCAGTTCTTC.

The chain couples TRBV9 to TRBJ2-1; 8 bases fit TRBD2. The ends lost 6 bases at V and 6 bases at J; junction bases unmatched: 8. The CDR3 length is 14 residues. Germline assignment: CDR1 SGDLS and CDR2 YYNGEE. In DNA, the CDR3 is TGTGCCAGCACCTCCCCGGGGGGGCCCAATGAGCAGTTCTTC. Encoded protein: CASTSPGGPNEQFF.

This clonotype was found a few times. This chain joins TRBV10-2 and TRBJ2-7; D is possibly TRBD2 (7 bases). Trimming took off 2 bases at V and 4 bases at J, with 12 bases between the two ends. The CDR3 runs 14 residues. Germline loops: CDR1 WSHSY, CDR2 SAAADI. CDR3 in DNA: TGCGCCAGCAGTGAGGTGGGGGGGCCATACGAGCAGTACTTC. Protein product: CASSEVGGPYEQYF.

This clonotype was seen a handful of times. The gene calls are TRBV6-1 and TRBJ2-7, with D tentatively TRBD2 (5 bases). Germline V gives CDR1 MNHNS, CDR2 SASEGT. Trimming took off 6 bases at V and 1 base at J, with 16 bases between the two ends. This CDR3 has 15 amino acids. The DNA for the CDR3 is TGTGCCAGCAGAGACAAACTGCTAGCTTCCTACGAGCAGTACTTC. Translating it yields CASRDKLLASYEQYF.

The CDR3 coding sequence is TGTGCCAGCAGGCCCACCTCGGGACAGACAAACTACGAGCAGTACTTC. It specifies CASRPTSGQTNYEQYF. V gene TRBV6-2 or TRBV6-3 combines with J gene TRBJ2-7, with 7 bases lining up with TRBD1. V lost 6 bases, J lost 3 bases, and 14 bases stayed unmatched. The CDR3 covers 16 residues. In germline, CDR1 is MNHEY, CDR2 SVGEGT.

This clonotype was seen a few times. V usage is TRBV20-1 and J usage is TRBJ1-4; no clear D gene. The CDR3 length is 15 residues. The germline gives CDR1 DFQATT, CDR2 SNEGSKA (reference sequence). With 0 bases removed from V and 6 bases from J, the gap between germline ends came to 14 bases. The CDR3 reads CSARDVGDLDEKLFF. The CDR3 DNA reads TGCAGTGCTAGAGATGTTGGAGATTTGGATGAAAAACTGTTTTTT.

There are many counts of this clonotype. The chain carries TRBV12-3 or TRBV12-4 and TRBJ2-3, with D maybe TRBD2 (6 bases). The CDR3 sequence is 11 residues long. With 3 bases removed from V and 12 bases from J, the gap between germline ends came to 10 bases. The CDR3 reads CASSLWGVQYF. CDR3 DNA: TGTGCCAGCAGTTTGTGGGGGGTACAGTATTTT.

The chain carries TRBV14 and TRBJ1-1, with D possibly being TRBD1 (6 bases). The CDR3 extends over 13 amino acids. The V gene lost 1 base and the J gene lost 7 bases, with 10 bases spanning the gap. CDR1 is SGHDN and CDR2 is FVKESK in the germline V gene. The CDR3 nucleotides are TGTGCCAGCAGCCAAGTAGTCAGGGGTGAAGCTTTCTTT. Its protein is CASSQVVRGEAFF.

This clonotype appeared a few times. The chain couples TRBV2 to TRBJ1-2; tentatively, D is TRBD1 (5 bases). V shed 6 bases and J shed 4 bases, with 15 bases lying between them. Looked up from germline, CDR1 is SNHLY and CDR2 is FYNNEI. The CDR3 has 14 residues. The CDR3 sequence: CASSASGTRYGYTF. In DNA form, the CDR3 reads TGTGCCAGCAGCGCCTCCGGGACCCGCTATGGCTACACCTTC.